This TCR beta chain was identified in a study of PD-L1 blockade in urothelial cancer (dated by TCRdb to the late 2010s). In the study overall: Every patient began therapy around 2014 and was given atezolizumab 1,200 mg intravenously every 3 weeks. Under ten patients reached durable clinical benefit, while about 20 patients did not. Pretreatment tumor samples, along with matched peripheral blood serially collected before and after atezolizumab treatment, were subjected to TCR sequencing. In the same patients, whole exome sequencing and RNA sequencing of pretreatment tumors were performed in addition to TCR sequencing. Durable clinical benefit was defined as a progression-free survival longer than 6 months, and TCR features were additionally tested against progression-free survival and overall survival. An ECOG performance status of 0 or 1 was recorded for the patients, and 0 to 3 prior chemotherapy regimens had been received by the patients. About nine tenths of the roughly 29 patients were identified as males with urothelial cancer of bladder origin, and a prior smoking history was reported by 18 of 29 patients. Somatic, immune and clinical correlates of response to PD-L1 blockade with atezolizumab in urothelial cancer were the focus of an exploratory multi-omic analysis. Around 30 patients had pretreatment blood TCR-seq, about 25 had at least one posttreatment blood collection, and about 25 had tumor TCR-seq. Blood samples gave a median of 141,255 T cells and 80,000 to 95,000 unique TCRs, with a median clonality of approximately 0.08. Blood samples were analyzed at two time points: 3 weeks after treatment start (second dose) and 6 weeks after treatment start.

CDR1 MNHNS and CDR2 SASEGT were looked up in the germline V gene. V trim: 5 bases; J trim: 3 bases; unmatched bases: 4. Reading from cysteine to phenylalanine, the CDR3 counts 13 amino acids. Of the read, only the CDR3 DNA is kept; its 39 bases are in frame from base 1. General study outcomes and caveats: Greater expansion of tumor-associated TCR clones in peripheral blood 3 weeks after the start of treatment was observed in patients with durable benefit (n ≈ 24, p = 0.022). Small sample size (n ≈ 28) and many exploratory analyses mean the results are intended to be hypothesis-generating. A pretreatment peripheral blood TCR clonality below the median was linked to improved progression-free and overall survival.

To estimate absolute template abundance from read counts, synthetic TCR analog templates were spiked into each PCR. TCRbeta CDR3 regions were amplified from genomic DNA with bias-controlled V and J gene primers using the immunoSEQ assay. Sequencing of rearranged TCRbeta segments was done at approximately 20X coverage. The paper's processing steps were these. Sequencing errors were corrected by clustering and CDR3s were annotated against IMGT to assign V, D and J genes. Only productive TCRbeta rearrangements were used in downstream analyses, excluding out-of-frame or stop-codon sequences. Clonality was computed as one minus Shannon entropy normalized by the log of the number of unique productive sequences. Clones differing between time points or between blood and tumor were identified using Fisher's exact test with Benjamini-Hochberg correction, with an adjusted p below 0.01 applied as the threshold. TCRdb retrieved this table from immuneACCESS and kept in-frame rearrangements only. Not all clones are present; in checked studies, unresolved V genes account for under half, and no reason is known for the remainder. The V and J calls and clone size are taken from that table; D and trimming were inferred from the DNA. For this sample there are 20,000 to 30,000 clones; around 90% appear just once. The ten largest clones capture approximately 3% of the sample.

A cohort of roughly 30 patients with locally advanced or metastatic urothelial carcinoma, treated at Memorial Sloan Kettering on a trial protocol, was included. Peripheral blood mononuclear cells were collected pretreatment and during treatment, with between 1 and 8 total time points per patient. The Qiagen DNeasy Blood extraction kit was used to purify genomic DNA from total PBMCs and tumor samples. Collected pretreatment and during treatment, PBMCs were isolated and stored as previously described. A few counts support this clone. What antigen it recognizes has not been identified. There are no base qualities to consult, and no much larger clone falls within one base.

This receptor was taken from a man aged 45-65 years with urothelial cancer. This sample comprised PBMCs, obtained around atezolizumab (anti-PD-L1) treatment. The chain is encoded by TRBV6-1 joined to TRBJ2-7, and TRBD1 aligns with 7 junction nucleotides. The CDR3 has the sequence CASSISGGYEQYF. The DNA sequence is given as TGTGCCAGCAGTATTTCAGGGGGCTACGAGCAGTACTTC.